Included here is one TCR beta chain sequence, with context. Its antigen is currently unknown. At deep level, the assay was performed. Several immunoSEQ plates received, in even portions, the genomic DNA of each subset. The method was immunoSEQ multiplex PCR; TCRdb's version includes in-frame clones alone and lacks a portion of them. Among roughly 480,000 clones listed, about 80% were seen once. The sample is drawn from a study of shared clonotypes between healthy human individuals. Healthy adults negative for HIV, lacking recent acute infections or vaccinations, served as donors. Study-wide points: How much donors shared clonotypes was expected to be affected by sequencing depth.

Germline V lookup: CDR1 SGHNT, CDR2 YYREEE (reference sequence). This CDR3 comprises 12 residues. Trimming cost V 0 bases and J 5 bases, with 6 bases left between them. Sequencing input: PBMCs. The chain employs TRBV5-4 and TRBJ2-7, with D perhaps TRBD1 (5 bases). The sequence derives from a woman in her 40s in good health. Some clones in this sample may be carry-over from other donors' samples. The CDR3 here is CASSLEGNEQYF. CDR3 sequence (DNA): TGTGCCAGCAGCTTGGAGGGGAACGAGCAGTACTTC.